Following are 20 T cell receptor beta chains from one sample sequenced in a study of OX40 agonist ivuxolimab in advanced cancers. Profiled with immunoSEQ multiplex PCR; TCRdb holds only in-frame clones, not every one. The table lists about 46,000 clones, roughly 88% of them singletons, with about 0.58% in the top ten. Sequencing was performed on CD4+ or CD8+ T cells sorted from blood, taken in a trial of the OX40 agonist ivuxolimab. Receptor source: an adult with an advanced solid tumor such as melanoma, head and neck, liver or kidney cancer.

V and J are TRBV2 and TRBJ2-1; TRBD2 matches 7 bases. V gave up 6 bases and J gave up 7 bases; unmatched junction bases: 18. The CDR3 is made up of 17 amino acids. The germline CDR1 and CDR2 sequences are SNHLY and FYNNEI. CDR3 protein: CASSGRLGPKYSNEQFF. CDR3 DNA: TGTGCCAGCAGCGGGAGGTTGGGGCCCAAATATAGTAATGAGCAGTTCTTC.

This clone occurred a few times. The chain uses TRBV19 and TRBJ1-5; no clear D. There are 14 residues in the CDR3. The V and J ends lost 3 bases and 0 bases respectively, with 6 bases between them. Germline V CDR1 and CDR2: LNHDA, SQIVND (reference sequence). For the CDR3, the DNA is TGTGCCAGTAGTATTAGTCGTAGCAATCAGCCCCAGCATTTT. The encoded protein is CASSISRSNQPQHF.

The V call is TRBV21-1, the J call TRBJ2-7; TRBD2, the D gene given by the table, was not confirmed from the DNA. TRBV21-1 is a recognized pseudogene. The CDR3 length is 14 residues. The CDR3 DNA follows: TGTGCCAGCGCCCATCGACGGAGCTCCTACGAGCAGTACTTC. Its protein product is CASAHRRSSYEQYF.

This chain's CDR3 is CASSQAPAGVAEAFF. For the CDR3, the DNA is TGCGCCAGCAGCCAAGCACCGGCGGGGGTCGCTGAAGCTTTCTTT. The V call is TRBV4-1, the J call TRBJ1-1; maybe TRBD1 (5 bases). The germline V gene has CDR1 MGHRA and CDR2 YSYEKL. The V and J ends lost 1 base and 6 bases respectively, with 15 bases between them. There are 15 residues in the CDR3.

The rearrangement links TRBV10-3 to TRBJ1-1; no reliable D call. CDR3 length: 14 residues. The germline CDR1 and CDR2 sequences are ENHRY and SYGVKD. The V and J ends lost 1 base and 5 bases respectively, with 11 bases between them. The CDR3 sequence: CAISEYEGLTEAFF. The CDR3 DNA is TGTGCCATCAGTGAGTACGAGGGCTTAACTGAAGCTTTCTTT.

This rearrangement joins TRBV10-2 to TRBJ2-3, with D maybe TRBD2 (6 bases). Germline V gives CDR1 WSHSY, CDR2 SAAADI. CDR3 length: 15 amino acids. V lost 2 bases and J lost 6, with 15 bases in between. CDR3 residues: CASSEGDGSVDTQYF. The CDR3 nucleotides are TGCGCCAGCAGTGAGGGGGACGGGAGCGTGGATACGCAGTATTTT.

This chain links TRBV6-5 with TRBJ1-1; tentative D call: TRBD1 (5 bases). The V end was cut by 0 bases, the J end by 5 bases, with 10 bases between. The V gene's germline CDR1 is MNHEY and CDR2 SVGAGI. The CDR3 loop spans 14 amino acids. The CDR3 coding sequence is TGTGCCAGCAGTTACTCGCAGGGAAGGACTGAAGCTTTCTTT. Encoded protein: CASSYSQGRTEAFF.

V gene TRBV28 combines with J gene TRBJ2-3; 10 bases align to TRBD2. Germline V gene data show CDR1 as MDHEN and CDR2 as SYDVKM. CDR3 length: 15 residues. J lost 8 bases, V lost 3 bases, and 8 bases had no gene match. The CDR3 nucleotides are TGTGCCAGCAGTTTGGTAGGACTAGCGGAAACTACGCAGTATTTT. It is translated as CASSLVGLAETTQYF. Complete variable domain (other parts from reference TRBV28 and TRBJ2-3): DVKVTQSSRYLVKRTGEKVFLECVQDMDHENMFWYRQDPGLGLRLIYFSYDVKMKEKGDIPEGYSVSREKKERFSLILESASTNQTSMYLCASSLVGLAETTQYFGPGTRLTVL.

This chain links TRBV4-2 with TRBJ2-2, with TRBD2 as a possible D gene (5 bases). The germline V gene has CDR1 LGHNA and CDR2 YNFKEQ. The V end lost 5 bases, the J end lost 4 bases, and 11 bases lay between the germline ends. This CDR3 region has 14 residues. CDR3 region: CASSYGGGTGELFF. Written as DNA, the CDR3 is TGTGCCAGCAGCTACGGAGGCGGCACCGGGGAGCTGTTTTTT.

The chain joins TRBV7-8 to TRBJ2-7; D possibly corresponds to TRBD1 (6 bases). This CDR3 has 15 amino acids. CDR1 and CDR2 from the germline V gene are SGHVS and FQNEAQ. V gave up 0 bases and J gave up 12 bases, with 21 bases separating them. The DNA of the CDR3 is TGTGCCAGCAGCTTAGCGGACAGTAGGTGGATAGCGCCGTACTTC. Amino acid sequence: CASSLADSRWIAPYF.

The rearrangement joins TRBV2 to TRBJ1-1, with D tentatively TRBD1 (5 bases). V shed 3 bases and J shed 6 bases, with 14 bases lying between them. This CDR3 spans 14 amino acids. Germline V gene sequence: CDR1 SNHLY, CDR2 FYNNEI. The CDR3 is CASSEATVRAEAFF. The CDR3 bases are TGTGCCAGCAGTGAGGCGACAGTACGGGCTGAAGCTTTCTTT. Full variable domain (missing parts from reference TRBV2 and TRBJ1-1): EPEVTQTPSHQVTQMGQEVILRCVPISNHLYFYWYRQILGQKVEFLVSFYNNEISEKSEIFDDQFSVERPDGSNFTLKIRSTKLEDSAMYFCASSEATVRAEAFFGQGTRLTVV.

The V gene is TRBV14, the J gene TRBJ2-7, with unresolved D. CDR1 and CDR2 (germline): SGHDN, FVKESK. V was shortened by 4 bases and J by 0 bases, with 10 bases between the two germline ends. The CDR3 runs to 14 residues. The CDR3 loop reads CASSRELVSYEQYF. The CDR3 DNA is TGTGCCAGCAGCCGAGAACTCGTCTCCTACGAGCAGTACTTC.

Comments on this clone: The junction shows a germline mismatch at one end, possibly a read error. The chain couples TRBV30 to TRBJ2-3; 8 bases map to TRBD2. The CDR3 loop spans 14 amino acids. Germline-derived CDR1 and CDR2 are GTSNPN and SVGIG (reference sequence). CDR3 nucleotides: TGCTCTCCGACTAGCGACCTCTTCACAGATACGCAGTATTTT. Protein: CSPTSDLFTDTQYF.

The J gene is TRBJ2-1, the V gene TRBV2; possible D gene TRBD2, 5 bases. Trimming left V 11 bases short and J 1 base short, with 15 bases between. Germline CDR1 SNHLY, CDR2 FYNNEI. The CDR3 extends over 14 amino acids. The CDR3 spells CAGVRDGSYNEQFF. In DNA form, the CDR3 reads TGTGCCGGTGTCCGGGATGGGTCCTACAATGAGCAGTTCTTC.

CDR3 region: CASSEAGSSGPYGYTF. In DNA, the CDR3 is TGTGCCAGCAGTGAAGCGGGTAGTTCGGGCCCCTATGGCTACACCTTC. The chain is built from TRBV6-1 and TRBJ1-2; D is undetermined. The length of the CDR3 is 16 residues. Trimming removed 0 bases from V and 4 bases from J, with 15 bases in between. The V gene's germline CDR1 is MNHNS and CDR2 SASEGT.

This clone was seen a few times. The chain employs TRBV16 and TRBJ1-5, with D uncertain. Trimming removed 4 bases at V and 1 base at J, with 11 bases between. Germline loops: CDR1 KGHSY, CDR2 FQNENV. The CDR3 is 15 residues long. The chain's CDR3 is CASSLQTVSNQPQHF. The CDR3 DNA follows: TGTGCCAGCAGCCTTCAGACGGTCAGCAATCAGCCCCAGCATTTT. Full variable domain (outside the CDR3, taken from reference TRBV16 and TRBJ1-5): GEEVAQTPKHLVRGEGQKAKLYCAPIKGHSYVFWYQQVLKNEFKFLISFQNENVFDETGMPKERFSAKCLPNSPCSLEIQATKLEDSAVYFCASSLQTVSNQPQHFGDGTRLSIL.

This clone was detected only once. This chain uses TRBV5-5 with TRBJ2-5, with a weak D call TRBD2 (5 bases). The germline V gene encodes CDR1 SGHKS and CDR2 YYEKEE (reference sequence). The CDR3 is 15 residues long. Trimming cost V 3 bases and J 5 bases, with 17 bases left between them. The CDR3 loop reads CASSYRTGGGETQYF. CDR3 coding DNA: TGTGCCAGCAGCTATCGGACGGGCGGCGGGGAGACCCAGTACTTC. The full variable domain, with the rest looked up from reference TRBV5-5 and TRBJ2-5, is DAGVTQSPTHLIKTRGQQVTLRCSPISGHKSVSWYQQVLGQGPQFIFQYYEKEERGRGNFPDRFSARQFPNYSSELNVNALLLGDSALYLCASSYRTGGGETQYFGPGTRLLVL.

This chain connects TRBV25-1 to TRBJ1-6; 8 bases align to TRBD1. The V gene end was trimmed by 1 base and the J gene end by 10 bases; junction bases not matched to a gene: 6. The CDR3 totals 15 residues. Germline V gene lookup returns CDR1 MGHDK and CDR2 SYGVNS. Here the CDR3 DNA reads TGTGCCAGCAGTGAATCGCCCGACAGGGGATCACCCCTCCACTTT. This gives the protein CASSESPDRGSPLHF.

CDR3 in amino acids: CASRGVGGLSSYEQYF. DNA for the CDR3: TGTGCCAGCAGGGGGGTGGGCGGACTGAGCTCCTACGAGCAGTACTTC. The chain has TRBV28 and TRBJ2-7; tentatively, D is TRBD1 or TRBD2 (5 bases each). V was pared by 6 bases and J by 0 bases, with 18 bases between. This CDR3 has 16 amino acids. The germline gives CDR1 MDHEN, CDR2 SYDVKM.

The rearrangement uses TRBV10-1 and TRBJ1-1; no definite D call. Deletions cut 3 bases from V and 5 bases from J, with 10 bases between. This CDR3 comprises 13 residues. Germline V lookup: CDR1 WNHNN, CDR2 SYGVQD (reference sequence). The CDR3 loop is CASSDSGNTEAFF. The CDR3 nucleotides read TGCGCCAGCAGTGATTCGGGAAATACTGAAGCTTTCTTT.